The 5 T cell receptor beta chains below were found in one sample sequenced in a study of T cells in Graves' hyperthyroidism and ophthalmopathy. TCR beta CDR3 regions were amplified from RNA. Using the HTBI primer set, a first-round RT-PCR was run on the TCR CDR3. TCRdb called the multiplex PCR reads again in MiXCR, with one record for every CDR3 protein. The data show fewer than 350,000 distinct CDR3 sequences, more than 10% seen once. The specimen was blood. The receptors shown here come from a woman in her twenties or thirties with Graves' hyperthyroidism that later progressed to Graves' ophthalmopathy.

CDR3 DNA sequence: TGTGCCAGCAGCGTAGGTGCGAAGAGCTCCTACGAGCAGTACTTC. It translates to CASSVGAKSSYEQYF. J is TRBJ2-7 and V is TRBV9; no clear D. Per the germline V gene, CDR1 is SGDLS and CDR2 is YYNGEE. Between the trimmed V and J ends, which lost 0 bases and 0 bases, there was a span of 10 bases. This CDR3 region has 15 residues.

This clonotype was recorded many times. The chain carries TRBV12-3 or TRBV12-4 and TRBJ2-7; 9 bases are a match to TRBD2. The CDR3 totals 16 residues. Germline trimming cut 4 bases from V and 1 base from J; bases unmatched to any gene: 8. The DNA of the CDR3 is TGTGCCAGCAGTTCGGATAGCGGGAGCCCTTCCTACGAGCAGTACTTC. Translated, it gives CASSSDSGSPSYEQYF.

Regarding this clonotype: With a much larger clone just one base away, this may be a read error. Without the conserved terminal phenylalanine or tryptophan, this CDR3 likely stems from a read error. The gene calls are TRBV6-1 and TRBJ1-5; the match to TRBD1 covers 7 bases. Trimming at V came to 6 bases and at J to 5 bases, leaving 4 bases not matched to a gene. The CDR3 length is 13 residues. CDR1 and CDR2 (germline): MNHNS, SASEGT. DNA for the CDR3: TGTGCCAGCAGCGCGGGACAGTATCAGCCCCAGCATTCT. Residues: CASSAGQYQPQHS.

This clonotype was counted between two and nine times. The chain is built from TRBV20-1 and TRBJ1-2; D unclear. Germline V CDR1 and CDR2: DFQATT, SNEGSKA (reference sequence). V dropped 2 bases and J dropped 4 bases, with 8 bases sitting between them. This CDR3 has 12 amino acids. The CDR3, as DNA: TGCAGTGCTAGACGGACGTTCTATGGCTACACCTTC. Translation: CSARRTFYGYTF.

This chain uses TRBV7-9 with TRBJ2-5, with 8 nucleotides matching TRBD2. This CDR3 has 17 amino acids. V shed 10 bases, J shed 4 bases, and the junction held 20 bases outside the gene matches. CDR1 is SEHNR and CDR2 is FQNEAQ in the germline V gene (reference sequence). The CDR3 here is CATFPLAAGEGGETQYF. The CDR3 nucleotides are TGTGCCACCTTCCCCCTGGCAGCGGGGGAAGGAGGAGAGACCCAGTACTTC.